Listed here are 12 T cell receptor beta chains from one sample, sequenced in a study of blood T cell repertoires in COVID-19. Some clones are missing from TCRdb's copy, which holds only in-frame ones; the method was immunoSEQ multiplex PCR. In the table there are some 250,000 clones, around four fifths of which are singletons. Sequenced input: peripheral blood. The origin of the receptors is a man in his 60s with acute or convalescent COVID-19.

The chain joins TRBV11-2 to TRBJ1-3, with D hard to call. The germline CDR1 and CDR2 sequences are SGHAT and FQNNGV. There are 15 residues in the CDR3. The V end was cut by 5 bases, the J end by 0 bases, with 11 bases between. The CDR3 reads CASSRGRYSGNTIYF. The DNA for the CDR3 is TGTGCCAGCAGCCGGGGAAGATACTCTGGAAACACCATATATTTT.

This chain uses TRBV7-9 with TRBJ2-2, with TRBD1 identical over 10 bases. This CDR3 is built from 16 residues. Trimming at V came to 5 bases and at J to 5 bases, leaving 8 bases not matched to a gene. CDR1 is SEHNR, CDR2 FQNEAQ, per germline (reference sequence). CDR3 sequence: CASSPFRDRGTGELFF. CDR3 bases: TGTGCCAGCAGCCCATTTCGGGACAGGGGAACCGGGGAGCTGTTTTTT.

This clone was found once. This chain connects TRBV20-1 to TRBJ2-3; 8 bases are shared with TRBD1. Germline CDR1 and CDR2: DFQATT and SNEGSKA (reference sequence). V lost 3 bases, J lost 2 bases, and 16 bases stayed unmatched. The CDR3 runs to 18 residues. In DNA, the CDR3 is TGCAGTGCTAGTACCCCCCCCCACGGGACAGGCCCCACAGATACGCAGTATTTT. Translation: CSASTPPHGTGPTDTQYF.

The genes are TRBV7-2 and TRBJ2-7; D not certain. This CDR3 region has 12 residues. CDR1 is SGHTA, CDR2 FQGNSA, per germline. V lost 5 bases to trimming and J lost 2 bases, with 7 bases between them. The chain's CDR3 is CASSRSTYEQYF. The CDR3 DNA reads as TGTGCCAGCAGCCGCAGTACCTACGAGCAGTACTTC. Based on the CDR3 plus reference TRBV7-2 and TRBJ2-7, the full variable domain is GAGVSQSPSNKVTEKGKDVELRCDPISGHTALYWYRQSLGQGLEFLIYFQGNSAPDKSGLPSDRFSAERTGGSVSTLTIQRTQQEDSAVYLCASSRSTYEQYFGPGTRLTVT.

A note on this clone: At one of its ends the junction is not consistent with the germline gene, which may arise from a read error. The rearrangement uses TRBV28 and TRBJ2-1, with D possibly TRBD2 on 5 matching bases. The CDR3 has 14 amino acids. Germline values: CDR1 MDHEN, CDR2 SYDVKM. CDR3 protein: CASGLRTRYNEQFF. The DNA of the CDR3 is TGTGCCAGCGGTTTGAGGACTCGCTACAATGAGCAGTTCTTC.

The CDR3 nucleotides read TGCAGCGTGGCGGGTCCTAGCGGGAACTACGAGCAGTACTTC. The encoded protein is CSVAGPSGNYEQYF. The chain has TRBV29-1 and TRBJ2-7; the match to TRBD2 covers 9 bases. Trimming removed 6 bases from V and 3 bases from J; junction bases left unmatched: 9. Germline CDR1 is SQVTM and CDR2 is ANQGSEA. The CDR3 has 14 amino acids.

On this clone itself: Other DNA sequences of this sample code for an identical CDR3. CDR3 in DNA: TGCGCCAGCAGCCAAGATCTGAATCAGCCCCAGCATTTT. It yields the protein CASSQDLNQPQHF. This chain connects TRBV4-1 to TRBJ1-5, with D unresolved. The CDR3 is made up of 13 amino acids. Germline CDR1 is MGHRA and CDR2 is YSYEKL. The V gene lost 0 bases and the J gene lost 4 bases, with 4 bases spanning the gap.

The V call is TRBV4-3, the J call TRBJ2-3; D is uncertain. The CDR3 runs 13 residues. The V and J ends lost 1 base and 3 bases respectively, with 5 bases between them. Germline loops: CDR1 LGHNA, CDR2 YSLEER. The CDR3: CASSQGRTDTQYF. CDR3 sequence (DNA): TGCGCCAGCAGCCAAGGGCGGACAGATACGCAGTATTTT.

In this sample, this clone turned up a few times. The chain links TRBV5-6 to TRBJ1-3, with 7 positions matching TRBD1. The CDR3 length is 19 residues. Germline CDR1 is SGHDT and CDR2 is YYEEEE. The V gene end was trimmed by 0 bases and the J gene end by 0 bases; junction bases not matched to a gene: 12. The CDR3 is CASSLVLAGTDTSGNTIYF. The CDR3 coding sequence is TGTGCCAGCAGCTTGGTACTGGCCGGGACAGATACCTCTGGAAACACCATATATTTT.

The table lists this clone with a few counts. The V and J genes are TRBV27 and TRBJ2-7, with 11 bases matching TRBD2. From germline, CDR1 is MNHEY and CDR2 SMNVEV (reference sequence). With 0 bases clipped from V and 7 bases from J, the junction kept 23 bases outside the gene matches. CDR3 length: 21 residues. The CDR3 protein is CASSLSPQTLAGVGLRGEQYF. In DNA form, the CDR3 reads TGTGCCAGCAGTTTATCGCCACAAACACTAGCGGGAGTTGGCCTACGTGGTGAGCAGTACTTC.

The rearrangement joins TRBV10-3 to TRBJ2-7, with TRBD1 as a possible D gene (5 bases). CDR1 ENHRY and CDR2 SYGVKD come from the germline V gene. The CDR3 contains 13 residues. Trimming removed 3 bases at V and 2 bases at J, with 8 bases between. The CDR3 region is CAISEQGAYEQYF. CDR3 DNA: TGTGCCATCAGTGAACAAGGGGCCTACGAGCAGTACTTC.

To note about this clone: Other DNA sequences from this sample encode an identical CDR3 as well. The V and J genes are TRBV29-1 and TRBJ2-3, with 11 bases aligning to TRBD1. CDR1 SQVTM and CDR2 ANQGSEA come from the germline V gene. This CDR3 is 14 amino acids long. Trimming removed 1 base from V and 5 bases from J; junction bases left unmatched: 2. The CDR3 sequence: CSVEGGQGVDTQYF. The CDR3 nucleotides are TGCAGCGTTGAAGGGGGACAGGGGGTAGATACGCAGTATTTT.